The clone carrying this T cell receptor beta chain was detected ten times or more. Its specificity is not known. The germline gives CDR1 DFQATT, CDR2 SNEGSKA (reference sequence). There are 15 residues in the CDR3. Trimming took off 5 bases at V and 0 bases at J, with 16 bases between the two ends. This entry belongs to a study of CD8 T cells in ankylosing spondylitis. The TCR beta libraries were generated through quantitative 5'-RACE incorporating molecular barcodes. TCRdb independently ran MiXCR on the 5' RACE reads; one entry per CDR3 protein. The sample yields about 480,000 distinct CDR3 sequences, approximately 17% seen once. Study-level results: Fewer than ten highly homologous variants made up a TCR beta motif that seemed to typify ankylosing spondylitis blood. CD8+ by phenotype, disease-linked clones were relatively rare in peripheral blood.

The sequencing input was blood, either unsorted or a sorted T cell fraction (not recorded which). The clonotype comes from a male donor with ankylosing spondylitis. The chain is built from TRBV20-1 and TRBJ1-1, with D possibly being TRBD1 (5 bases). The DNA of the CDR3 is TGCAGTGCTGGGGCCATGACAGTCATGAACACTGAAGCTTTCTTT. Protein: CSAGAMTVMNTEAFF.